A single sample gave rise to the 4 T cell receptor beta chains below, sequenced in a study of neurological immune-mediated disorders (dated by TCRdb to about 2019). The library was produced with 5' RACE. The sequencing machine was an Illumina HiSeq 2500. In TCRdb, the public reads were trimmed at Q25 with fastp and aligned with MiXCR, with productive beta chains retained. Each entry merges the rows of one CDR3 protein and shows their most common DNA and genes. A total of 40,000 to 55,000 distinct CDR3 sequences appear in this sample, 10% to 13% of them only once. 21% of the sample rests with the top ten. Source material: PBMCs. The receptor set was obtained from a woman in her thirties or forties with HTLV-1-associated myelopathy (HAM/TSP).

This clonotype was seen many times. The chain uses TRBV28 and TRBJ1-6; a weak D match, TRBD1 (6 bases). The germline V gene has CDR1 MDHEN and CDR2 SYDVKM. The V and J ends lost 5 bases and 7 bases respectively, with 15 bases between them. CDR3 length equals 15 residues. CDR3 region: CASSGLTGGNSPLHF. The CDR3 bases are TGTGCCAGCAGTGGGCTGACAGGCGGAAATTCACCCCTCCACTTT.

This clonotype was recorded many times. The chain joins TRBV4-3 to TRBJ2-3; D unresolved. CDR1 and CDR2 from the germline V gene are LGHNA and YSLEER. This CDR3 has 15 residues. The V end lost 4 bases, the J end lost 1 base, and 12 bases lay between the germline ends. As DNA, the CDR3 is TGCGCCAGCAGCCTCTCGGCCTTGGGCACAGATACGCAGTATTTT. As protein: CASSLSALGTDTQYF.

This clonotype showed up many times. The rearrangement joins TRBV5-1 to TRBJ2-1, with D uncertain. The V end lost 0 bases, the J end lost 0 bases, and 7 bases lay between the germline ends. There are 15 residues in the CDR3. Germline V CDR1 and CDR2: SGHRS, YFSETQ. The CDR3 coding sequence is TGCGCCAGCAGCTTGGTGGCAGGCTCCTACAATGAGCAGTTCTTC. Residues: CASSLVAGSYNEQFF.

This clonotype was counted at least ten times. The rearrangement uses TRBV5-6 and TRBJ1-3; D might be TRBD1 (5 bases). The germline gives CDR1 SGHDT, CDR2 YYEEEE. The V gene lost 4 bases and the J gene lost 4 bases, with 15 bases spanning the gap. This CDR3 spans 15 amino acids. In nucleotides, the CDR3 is TGTGCCAGCAGCAGCAGGGTTTTTACGGGAAACACCATATATTTT. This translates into CASSSRVFTGNTIYF.